This T cell receptor (beta chain) stems from a study of blood T cell repertoires in COVID-19. This CDR3 spans 14 amino acids. Germline-derived CDR1 and CDR2 are SNHLY and FYNNEI. Trimming took off 7 bases at V and 3 bases at J, with 13 bases between the two ends. TCRdb keeps only in-frame clones here, not all; method: immunoSEQ multiplex PCR. The repertoire holds under 150,000 clones, with approximately 90% as singletons. The source is a human donor with active COVID-19. The donor label of this sample is uncertain. The chain recombines TRBV2 with TRBJ1-5; D perhaps matches TRBD1 (5 bases). The sample consisted of peripheral blood. The CDR3 is CASTQGLYNQPQHF. The CDR3, as DNA: TGTGCCAGCACCCAGGGCCTATACAATCAGCCCCAGCATTTT.